This T cell receptor (beta chain) was identified during a study of blood T cell repertoires in COVID-19. About the study: The samples span acute and convalescent COVID-19 from the United States, Italy and Spain. Sample material is recorded as cDNA or gDNA derived from T cells, B-cell-depleted T cells, or PBMCs.

Per the authors' pipeline: How many nucleated cells were present was estimated from reference gene primer amplification. Profiled with immunoSEQ multiplex PCR; TCRdb holds only in-frame clones, not every one. V and J calls and clone size are those listed in that table; D and trimming were worked out from the DNA. The top ten hold over 35% of the sample, which has about 80,000 clones, about 83% seen once. The CDR3 is made up of 15 amino acids. Germline-derived CDR1 and CDR2 are SEHNR and FQNEAQ (reference sequence). V dropped 5 bases and J dropped 5 bases, with 19 bases sitting between them. Sequencing used peripheral blood. This clonotype originated in a man older than 75 with active or convalescent COVID-19. The chain links TRBV7-9 to TRBJ2-7; D may be TRBD2 (5 bases). This chain's CDR3 is CASSLGSARENEQYF. The CDR3, as DNA: TGTGCCAGCAGCCTTGGGTCAGCGAGGGAAAACGAGCAGTACTTC. The full variable domain, rest sourced from reference TRBV7-9 and TRBJ2-7, is DTGVSQNPRHKITKRGQNVTFRCDPISEHNRLYWYRQTLGQGPEFLTYFQNEAQLEKSRLLSDRFSAERPKGSFSTLEIQRTEQGDSAMYLCASSLGSARENEQYFGPGTRLTVT.